This entry lists 12 T cell receptor beta chains sequenced from one sample in a study of identical twins' blood T cells. MiXCR, applied by TCRdb to the 5' RACE reads, yields one record per CDR3 protein. The repertoire consists of a few hundred thousand distinct CDR3 sequences, with 28% occurring once and the leading ten covering 5.5% to 7%. The sequencing sample was made of PBMCs. The receptors here all came from a woman aged 18 to 55 in good health.

This clonotype was seen a handful of times. J is TRBJ1-1 and V is TRBV6-5; 7 bases fit TRBD1. The CDR3 is 15 residues long. Trimming at V came to 5 bases and at J to 1 base, leaving 7 bases not matched to a gene. Germline CDR1 and CDR2: MNHEY and SVGAGI. The CDR3 DNA follows: TGTGCCAGCAGTGCCCAATACAGGGGGAACACTGAAGCTTTCTTT. Translation: CASSAQYRGNTEAFF.

The chain links TRBV6-5 to TRBJ1-3; D is unresolved. V dropped 0 bases and J dropped 0 bases, with 6 bases sitting between them. This CDR3 spans 15 amino acids. The germline gives CDR1 MNHEY, CDR2 SVGAGI. In nucleotides, the CDR3 is TGTGCCAGCAGTTACTCGACTTACTCTGGAAACACCATATATTTT. Translating it yields CASSYSTYSGNTIYF.

This chain uses TRBV7-9 with TRBJ1-1, with D hard to call. V gave up 5 bases and J gave up 11 bases, with 12 bases separating them. Per the germline V gene, CDR1 is SEHNR and CDR2 is FQNEAQ (reference sequence). This CDR3 spans 11 amino acids. The CDR3 sequence: CASSPGRRAFF. The CDR3 DNA reads TGTGCCAGCAGCCCCGGGAGAAGGGCTTTCTTT. Together with reference TRBV7-9 and TRBJ1-1, the CDR3 gives the full variable domain: DTGVSQNPRHKITKRGQNVTFRCDPISEHNRLYWYRQTLGQGPEFLTYFQNEAQLEKSRLLSDRFSAERPKGSFSTLEIQRTEQGDSAMYLCASSPGRRAFFGQGTRLTVV.

The gene calls are TRBV29-1 and TRBJ2-2; D is possibly TRBD1 or TRBD2 (5 bases each). The ends were cut back, 4 bases at V and 2 bases at J, with 11 bases in the middle. From germline, CDR1 is SQVTM and CDR2 ANQGSEA. The CDR3 is made up of 14 amino acids. CDR3 sequence reads: CSVGGPLNTGELFF. CDR3 coding DNA: TGCAGCGTTGGGGGACCCCTAAACACCGGGGAGCTGTTTTTT.

This clonotype was seen many times. J is TRBJ1-2 and V is TRBV28, with D maybe TRBD1 (6 bases). The length of the CDR3 is 17 residues. CDR1 MDHEN and CDR2 SYDVKM come from the germline V gene. V gave up 5 bases and J gave up 4 bases, with 23 bases separating them. CDR3 nucleotides: TGTGCCAGCAGTAAGACTTCGGCAGGGGCCCACTTCTATGGCTACACCTTC. It yields the protein CASSKTSAGAHFYGYTF.

Ten or more counts support this clonotype. This chain connects TRBV11-2 to TRBJ2-3; D call uncertain. From germline, CDR1 is SGHAT and CDR2 FQNNGV. The length of the CDR3 is 12 residues. V lost 5 bases and J 3 bases, leaving 6 bases between the germline ends. Here the CDR3 reads CASSRETDTQYF. The CDR3 nucleotides read TGTGCCAGCAGCCGAGAGACAGATACGCAGTATTTT.

There are a few counts of this clonotype. The chain uses TRBV29-1 and TRBJ1-4, with D possibly matching TRBD1 (5 bases). This CDR3 region has 13 residues. V lost 4 bases, J lost 8 bases, and 14 bases lay in between. CDR1 and CDR2 from the germline V gene are SQVTM and ANQGSEA. The CDR3 loop is CSVGWQAGEKLFF. DNA for the CDR3: TGCAGCGTTGGATGGCAGGCAGGGGAAAAACTGTTTTTT.

The chain has TRBV3-1 and TRBJ1-2; the D gene is possibly TRBD1 (6 bases). Germline V gene sequence: CDR1 LGHDT, CDR2 YNNKEL (reference sequence). The V gene lost 0 bases and the J gene lost 6 bases, with 20 bases spanning the gap. The CDR3 sequence is 17 residues long. The CDR3 DNA reads as TGTGCCAGCAGCCAAGAAGTAACAGGGCGACTAGGGCATGGCTACACCTTC. Translating gives CASSQEVTGRLGHGYTF.

In its sample, this clonotype was seen a few times. The chain combines TRBV5-1 with TRBJ1-2; 12 bases are a match to TRBD1. CDR1 and CDR2 from the germline V gene are SGHRS and YFSETQ. This CDR3 has 14 residues. V was pared by 7 bases and J by 3 bases, with 4 bases of the junction left unmatched. The CDR3 region is CASHRDRGHYGYTF. In nucleotides, the CDR3 is TGCGCCAGCCATCGGGACAGGGGGCACTATGGCTACACCTTC.

The chain employs TRBV6-5 and TRBJ2-1; possible D gene TRBD1, 6 bases. This CDR3 is built from 13 residues. Trimming stripped 7 bases from V and 2 bases from J, with 9 bases between. Looked up from germline, CDR1 is MNHEY and CDR2 is SVGAGI. DNA for the CDR3: TGTGCCAGCAAACAGGGCACCTACAATGAGCAGTTCTTC. Amino acids: CASKQGTYNEQFF.

This sequence joins TRBV6-6 and TRBJ1-1; D unresolved. V gave up 2 bases and J gave up 8 bases, with 6 bases separating them. CDR1 is MNHNY and CDR2 is SVGAGI in the germline V gene (reference sequence). This CDR3 spans 11 amino acids. The CDR3 sequence is CASSYGGEAFF. The CDR3 coding sequence is TGTGCCAGCAGTTACGGCGGCGAAGCTTTCTTT.

This clonotype appeared many times. V gene TRBV18 combines with J gene TRBJ1-3; the D is unclear. CDR3 size: 17 residues. Trimming stripped 4 bases from V and 0 bases from J, with 16 bases between. The germline CDR1 and CDR2 sequences are KGHSH and LQKENI. The CDR3 is CASSRRGVEISGNTIYF. Here the CDR3 DNA reads TGTGCCAGCTCACGTCGCGGGGTCGAGATCTCTGGAAACACCATATATTTT.